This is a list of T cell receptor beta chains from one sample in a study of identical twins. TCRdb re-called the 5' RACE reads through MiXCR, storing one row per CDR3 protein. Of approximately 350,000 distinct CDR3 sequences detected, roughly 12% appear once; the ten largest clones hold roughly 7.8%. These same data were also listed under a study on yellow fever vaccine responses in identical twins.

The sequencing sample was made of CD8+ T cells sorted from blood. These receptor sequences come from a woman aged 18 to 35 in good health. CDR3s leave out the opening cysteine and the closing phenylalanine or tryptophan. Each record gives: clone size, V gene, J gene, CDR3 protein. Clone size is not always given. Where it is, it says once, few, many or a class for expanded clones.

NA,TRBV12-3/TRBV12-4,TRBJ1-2,ASSLTQAGNYGYT
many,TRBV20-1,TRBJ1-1,SASQQGATEAF
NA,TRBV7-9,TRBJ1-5,ASSPGHISKQPQH
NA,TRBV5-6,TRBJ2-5,ASSFQTGKAGETQY
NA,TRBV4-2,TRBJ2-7,ASSQDRDISYEQY
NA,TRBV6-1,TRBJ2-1,ASRTEISGVNEQF
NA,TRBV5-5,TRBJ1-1,ASRDTSNTEAF
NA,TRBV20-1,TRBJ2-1,SAKPSGGNEQF
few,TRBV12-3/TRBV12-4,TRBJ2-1,ASSFGPTSTSSYNEQF
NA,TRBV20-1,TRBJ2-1,SARHTGTPNEQF
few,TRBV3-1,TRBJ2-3,ASSPLFGGPTDTQY
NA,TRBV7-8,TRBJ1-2,ASSLDPGFRGYT
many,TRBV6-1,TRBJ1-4,ASQPKTGGFEKLF
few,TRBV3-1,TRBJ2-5,ASSPGQAVLETQY
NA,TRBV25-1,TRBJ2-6,ASSVYPGQNTSGANVLT
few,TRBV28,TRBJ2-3,ASSLRTSGMGTDTQY
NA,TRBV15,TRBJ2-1,ATSSPGQPYNEQF
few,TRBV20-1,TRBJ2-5,SARTLGQETQY
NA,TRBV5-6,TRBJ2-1,ASSFASFYNEQF
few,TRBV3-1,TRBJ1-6,ASSRARSGQGSYNSPLH
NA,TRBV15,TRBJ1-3,ATSRDRGVGNTIY
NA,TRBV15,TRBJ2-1,ATSRAETYYNEQF
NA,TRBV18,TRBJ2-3,ASSPPRDTQY
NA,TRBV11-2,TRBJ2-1,ASSFSGSGYNEQF
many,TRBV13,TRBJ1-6,ASSLGQGDSPLH
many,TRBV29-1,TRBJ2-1,SGSGPGWNEQF
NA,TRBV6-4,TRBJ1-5,ASSDHTNQPQH
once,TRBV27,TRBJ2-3,ASSFGTSSTDTQY
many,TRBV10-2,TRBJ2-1,ASSESGGPYEQF
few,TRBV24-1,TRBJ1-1,ATSDSDQAEAF
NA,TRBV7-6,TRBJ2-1,ASTRTGGPVDEQF